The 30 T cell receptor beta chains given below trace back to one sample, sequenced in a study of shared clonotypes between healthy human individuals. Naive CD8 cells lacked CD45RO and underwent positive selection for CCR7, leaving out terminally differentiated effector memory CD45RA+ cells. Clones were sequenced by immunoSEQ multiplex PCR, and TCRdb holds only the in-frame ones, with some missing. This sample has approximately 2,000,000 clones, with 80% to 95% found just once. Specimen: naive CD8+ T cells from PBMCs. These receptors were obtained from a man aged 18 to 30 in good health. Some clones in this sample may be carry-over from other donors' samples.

The CDR3 DNA follows: TGTGCCAGCAGTGAAGCGGTCACCTTCGTGAACACTGAAGCTTTCTTT. It specifies CASSEAVTFVNTEAFF. The chain joins TRBV2 to TRBJ1-1; D unresolved. Germline CDR1 reads SNHLY; CDR2 reads FYNNEI. The germline V and J ends were trimmed by 0 bases and 0 bases, with 11 bases remaining between them. This CDR3 has 16 amino acids. Supplemented by reference TRBV2 and TRBJ1-1, the full variable domain reads EPEVTQTPSHQVTQMGQEVILRCVPISNHLYFYWYRQILGQKVEFLVSFYNNEISEKSEIFDDQFSVERPDGSNFTLKIRSTKLEDSAMYFCASSEAVTFVNTEAFFGQGTRLTVV.

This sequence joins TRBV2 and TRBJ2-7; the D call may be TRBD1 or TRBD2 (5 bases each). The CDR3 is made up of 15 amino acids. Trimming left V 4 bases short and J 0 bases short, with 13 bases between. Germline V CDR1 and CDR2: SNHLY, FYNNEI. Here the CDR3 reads CASSVGGTSSYEQYF. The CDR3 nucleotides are TGTGCCAGCAGTGTTGGGGGTACGAGCTCCTACGAGCAGTACTTC.

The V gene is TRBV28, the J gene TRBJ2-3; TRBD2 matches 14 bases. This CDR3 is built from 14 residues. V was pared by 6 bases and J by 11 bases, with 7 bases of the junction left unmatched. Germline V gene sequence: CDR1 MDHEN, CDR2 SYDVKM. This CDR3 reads CASSQGLAGVVQYF. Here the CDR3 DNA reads TGTGCCAGCAGCCAGGGACTAGCGGGAGTTGTGCAGTATTTT.

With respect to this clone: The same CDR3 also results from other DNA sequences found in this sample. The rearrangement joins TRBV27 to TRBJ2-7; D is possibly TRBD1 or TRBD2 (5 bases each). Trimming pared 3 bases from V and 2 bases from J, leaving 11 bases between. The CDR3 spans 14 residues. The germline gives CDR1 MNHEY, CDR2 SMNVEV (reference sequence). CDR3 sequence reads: CASSLGRTAYEQYF. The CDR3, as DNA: TGTGCCAGCAGTTTGGGACGGACCGCCTACGAGCAGTACTTC.

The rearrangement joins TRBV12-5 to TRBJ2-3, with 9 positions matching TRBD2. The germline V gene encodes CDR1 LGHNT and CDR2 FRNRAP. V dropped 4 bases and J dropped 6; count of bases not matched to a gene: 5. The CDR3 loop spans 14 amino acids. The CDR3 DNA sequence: TGTGCTAGTGGTTATAGCGGGAGATGGGATACGCAGTATTTT. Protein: CASGYSGRWDTQYF.

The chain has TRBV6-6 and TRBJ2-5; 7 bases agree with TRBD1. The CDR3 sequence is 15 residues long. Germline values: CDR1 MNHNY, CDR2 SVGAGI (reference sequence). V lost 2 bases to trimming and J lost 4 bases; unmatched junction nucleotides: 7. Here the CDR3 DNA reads TGTGCCAGCAGTTACCTACAGGGGAGAGGAGAGACCCAGTACTTC. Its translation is CASSYLQGRGETQYF.

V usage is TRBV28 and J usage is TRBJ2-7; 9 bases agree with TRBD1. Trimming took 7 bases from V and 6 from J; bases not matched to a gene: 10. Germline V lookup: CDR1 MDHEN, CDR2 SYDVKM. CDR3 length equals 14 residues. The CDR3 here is CASNEGQGSLEQYF. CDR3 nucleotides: TGTGCCAGCAATGAGGGACAGGGTTCCCTCGAGCAGTACTTC.

The CDR3 bases are TGTGCCAGCGCATACGGGAGGGGGATAGCTTTCTTT. Amino acids: CASAYGRGIAFF. The chain carries TRBV5-6 and TRBJ1-1; a weak D match, TRBD1 (6 bases). The CDR3 runs to 12 residues. Per germline, CDR1 SGHDT and CDR2 YYEEEE. Trimming removed 7 bases from V and 10 bases from J, with 17 bases in between.

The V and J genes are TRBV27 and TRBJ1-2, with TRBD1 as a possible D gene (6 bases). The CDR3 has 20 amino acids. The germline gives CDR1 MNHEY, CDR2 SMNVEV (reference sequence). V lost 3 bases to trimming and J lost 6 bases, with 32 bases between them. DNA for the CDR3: TGTGCCAGCAGTTTTGCTCCGGCGGGGGGACACACTAAAGGAGGGGATGGCTACACCTTC. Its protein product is CASSFAPAGGHTKGGDGYTF.

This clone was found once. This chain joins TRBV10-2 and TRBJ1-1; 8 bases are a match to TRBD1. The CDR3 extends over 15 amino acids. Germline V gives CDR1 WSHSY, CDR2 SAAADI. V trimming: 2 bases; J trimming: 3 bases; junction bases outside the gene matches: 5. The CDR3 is CASSERRGLHTEAFF. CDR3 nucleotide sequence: TGCGCCAGCAGTGAGCGCAGGGGGCTGCACACTGAAGCTTTCTTT.

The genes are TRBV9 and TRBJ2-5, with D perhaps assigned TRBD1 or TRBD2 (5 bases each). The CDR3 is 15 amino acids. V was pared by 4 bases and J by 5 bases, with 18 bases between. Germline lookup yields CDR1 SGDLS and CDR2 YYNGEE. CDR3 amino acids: CASSTGRPPLETQYF. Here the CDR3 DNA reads TGTGCCAGCAGCACGGGACGACCGCCCCTGGAGACCCAGTACTTC.

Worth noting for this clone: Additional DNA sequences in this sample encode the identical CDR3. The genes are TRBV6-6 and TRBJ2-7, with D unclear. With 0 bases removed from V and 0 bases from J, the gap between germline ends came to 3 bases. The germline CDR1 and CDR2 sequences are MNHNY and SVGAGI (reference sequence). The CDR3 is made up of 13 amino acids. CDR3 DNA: TGTGCCAGCAGTTACTCGTCCTCCTACGAGCAGTACTTC. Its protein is CASSYSSSYEQYF.

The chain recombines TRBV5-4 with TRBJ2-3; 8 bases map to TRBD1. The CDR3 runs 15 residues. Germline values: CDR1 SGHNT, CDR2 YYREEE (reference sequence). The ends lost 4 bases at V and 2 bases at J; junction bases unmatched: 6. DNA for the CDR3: TGTGCCAGCAGCGCCTGGACAGGGCTCACAGATACGCAGTATTTT. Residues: CASSAWTGLTDTQYF.

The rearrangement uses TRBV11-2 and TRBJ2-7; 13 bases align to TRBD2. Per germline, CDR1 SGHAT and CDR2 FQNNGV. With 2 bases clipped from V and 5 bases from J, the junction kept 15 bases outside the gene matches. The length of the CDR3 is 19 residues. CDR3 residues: CASSLSRTSGSLSSHEQYF. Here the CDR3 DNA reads TGTGCCAGCAGCTTATCGCGGACTAGCGGGAGTTTAAGCAGCCACGAGCAGTACTTC.

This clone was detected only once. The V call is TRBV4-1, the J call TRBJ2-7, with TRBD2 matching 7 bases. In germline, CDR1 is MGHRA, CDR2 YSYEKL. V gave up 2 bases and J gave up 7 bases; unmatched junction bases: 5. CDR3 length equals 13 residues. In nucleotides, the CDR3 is TGCGCCAGCAGCCAAAGCCGGGGAGGGGAGCAGTACTTC. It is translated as CASSQSRGGEQYF.

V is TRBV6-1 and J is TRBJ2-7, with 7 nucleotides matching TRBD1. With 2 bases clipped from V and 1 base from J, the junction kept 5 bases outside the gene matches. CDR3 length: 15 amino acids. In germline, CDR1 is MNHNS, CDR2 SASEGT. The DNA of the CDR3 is TGTGCCAGCAGTGAATACGGGACAGTTTCCTACGAGCAGTACTTC. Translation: CASSEYGTVSYEQYF.

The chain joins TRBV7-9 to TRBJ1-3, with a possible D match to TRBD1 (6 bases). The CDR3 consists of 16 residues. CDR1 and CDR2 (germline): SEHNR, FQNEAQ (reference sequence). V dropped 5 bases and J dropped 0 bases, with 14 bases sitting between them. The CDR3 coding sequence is TGTGCCAGCAGCCCCCGGGACATCCGCTCTGGAAACACCATATATTTT. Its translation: CASSPRDIRSGNTIYF.

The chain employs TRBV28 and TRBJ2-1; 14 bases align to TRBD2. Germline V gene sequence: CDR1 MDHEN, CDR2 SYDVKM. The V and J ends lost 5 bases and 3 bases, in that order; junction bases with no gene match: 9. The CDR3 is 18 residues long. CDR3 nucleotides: TGTGCCAGCAGTCCCCTTCCGGGACTAGCGGGAGACTACAATGAGCAGTTCTTC. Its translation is CASSPLPGLAGDYNEQFF.

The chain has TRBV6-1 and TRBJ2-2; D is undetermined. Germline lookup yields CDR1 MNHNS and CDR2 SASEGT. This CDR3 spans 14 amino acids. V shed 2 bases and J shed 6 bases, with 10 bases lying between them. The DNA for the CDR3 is TGTGCCAGCAGTGAACTGAAGGGTTCCGGGGAGCTGTTTTTT. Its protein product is CASSELKGSGELFF.

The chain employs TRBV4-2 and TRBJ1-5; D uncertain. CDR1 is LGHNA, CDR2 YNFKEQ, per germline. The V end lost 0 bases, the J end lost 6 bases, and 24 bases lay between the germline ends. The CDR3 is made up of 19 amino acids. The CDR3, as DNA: TGTGCCAGCAGCCAAGATCAAGGCAGCGATACCTACGGCGGTCAGCCCCAGCATTTT. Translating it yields CASSQDQGSDTYGGQPQHF.

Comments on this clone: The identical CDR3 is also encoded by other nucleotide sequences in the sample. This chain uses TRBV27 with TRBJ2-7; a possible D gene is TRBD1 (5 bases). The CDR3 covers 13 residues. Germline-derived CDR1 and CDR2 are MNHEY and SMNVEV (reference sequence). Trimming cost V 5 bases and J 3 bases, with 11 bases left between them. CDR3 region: CASSPRVFYEQYF. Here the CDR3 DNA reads TGTGCCAGCAGTCCCAGGGTTTTCTACGAGCAGTACTTC.

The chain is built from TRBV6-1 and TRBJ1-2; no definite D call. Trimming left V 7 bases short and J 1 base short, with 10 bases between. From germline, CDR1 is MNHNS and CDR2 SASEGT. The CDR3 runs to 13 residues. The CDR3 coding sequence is TGTGCCAGCATCCGCCTAGGTAACTATGGCTACACCTTC. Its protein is CASIRLGNYGYTF.

Here the CDR3 DNA reads TGCGCCAGCAGCCCTACGGTCGGGAGGGCCGTCAATGAGCAGTTCTTC. Protein product: CASSPTVGRAVNEQFF. V and J are TRBV4-1 and TRBJ2-1; 8 bases line up with TRBD2. V dropped 4 bases and J dropped 6; count of bases not matched to a gene: 11. Germline CDR1 reads MGHRA; CDR2 reads YSYEKL. The CDR3 is 16 residues long.

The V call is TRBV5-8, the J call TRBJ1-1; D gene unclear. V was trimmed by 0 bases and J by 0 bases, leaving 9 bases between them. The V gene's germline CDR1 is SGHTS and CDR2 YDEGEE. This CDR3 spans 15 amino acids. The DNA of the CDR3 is TGTGCCAGCAGCTTGGGTTTGACCATGAACACTGAAGCTTTCTTT. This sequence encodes CASSLGLTMNTEAFF.

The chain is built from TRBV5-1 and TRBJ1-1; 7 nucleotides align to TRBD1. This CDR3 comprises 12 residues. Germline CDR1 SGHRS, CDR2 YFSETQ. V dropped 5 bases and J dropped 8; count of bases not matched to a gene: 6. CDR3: CASSLTGSEAFF. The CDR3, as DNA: TGCGCCAGCAGTTTGACAGGGTCAGAAGCTTTCTTT.

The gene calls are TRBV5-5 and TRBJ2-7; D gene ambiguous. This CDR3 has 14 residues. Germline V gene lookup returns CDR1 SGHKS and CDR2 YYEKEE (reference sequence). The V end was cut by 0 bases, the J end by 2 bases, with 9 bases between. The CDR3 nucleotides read TGTGCCAGCAGCTTGGATGTGGGAACCTACGAGCAGTACTTC. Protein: CASSLDVGTYEQYF.

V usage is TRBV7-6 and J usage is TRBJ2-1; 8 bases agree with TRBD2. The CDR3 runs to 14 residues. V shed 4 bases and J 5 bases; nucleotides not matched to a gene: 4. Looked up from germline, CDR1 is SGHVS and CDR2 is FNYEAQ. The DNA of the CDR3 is TGTGCCAGCAGCTCCGGGACTAGGGACAATGAGCAGTTCTTC. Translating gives CASSSGTRDNEQFF.

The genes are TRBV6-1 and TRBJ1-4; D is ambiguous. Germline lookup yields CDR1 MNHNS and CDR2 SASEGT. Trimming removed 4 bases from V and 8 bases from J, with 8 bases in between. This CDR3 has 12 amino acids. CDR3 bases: TGTGCCAGCAGTGCTCCTCCAGAAAAACTGTTTTTT. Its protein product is CASSAPPEKLFF.

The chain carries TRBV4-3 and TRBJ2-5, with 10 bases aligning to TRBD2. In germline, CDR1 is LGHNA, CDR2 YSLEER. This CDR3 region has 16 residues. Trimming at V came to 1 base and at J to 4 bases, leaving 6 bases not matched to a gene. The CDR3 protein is CASSQALAGVGETQYF. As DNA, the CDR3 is TGCGCCAGCAGCCAAGCCCTAGCGGGAGTTGGAGAGACCCAGTACTTC.

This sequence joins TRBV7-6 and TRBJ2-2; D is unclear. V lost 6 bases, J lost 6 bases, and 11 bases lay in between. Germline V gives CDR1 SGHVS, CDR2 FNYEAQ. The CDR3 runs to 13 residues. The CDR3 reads CASSYTGPGELFF. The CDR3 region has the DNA TGTGCCAGCAGTTACACCGGACCCGGGGAGCTGTTTTTT.